Presented here are 8 T cell receptor beta chains from one specimen sequenced in a study of blood T cell repertoires in COVID-19 (dated by TCRdb to 2018 to 2020). Library preparation used the immunoSEQ multiplex PCR assay. Sourced from immuneACCESS, this table was stored by TCRdb with only in-frame sequences that have V and J called. A share of the clones is absent; for the studies checked, an unresolved V gene accounts for under half, and the remainder has no known explanation. The sample table contains 55,000 to 65,000 clones; only one count was recorded for about 89% of them. Jointly, the top ten make up roughly 13% of the sample. The sample was peripheral blood. These receptors were taken from a woman aged 60-70 years with active COVID-19.

The gene calls are TRBV5-6 and TRBJ1-2; the match to TRBD1 covers 8 bases. V lost 4 bases and J lost 0; bases outside the gene matches: 2. The CDR3 has 14 residues. CDR1 and CDR2 from the germline V gene are SGHDT and YYEEEE. CDR3 sequence: CASSTDRANYGYTF. The CDR3 DNA reads TGTGCCAGCAGCACGGACAGGGCTAACTATGGCTACACCTTC.

Relative to its sample, this clone is medium-sized. This chain connects TRBV7-8 to TRBJ2-1, with 11 bases matching TRBD2. Germline values: CDR1 SGHVS, CDR2 FQNEAQ. J gave up 8 bases and V 5 bases, and 17 bases lay outside the gene matches. The CDR3 sequence is 18 residues long. CDR3 sequence reads: CASSMTSGAQRTIYEQFF. DNA of the CDR3: TGTGCCAGCAGCATGACTAGCGGGGCCCAAAGAACTATCTATGAGCAGTTCTTC.

This rearrangement joins TRBV24-1 to TRBJ2-3, with 8 bases that match TRBD2. The CDR3 length is 15 residues. V shed 1 base and J 3 bases; nucleotides not matched to a gene: 2. The germline gives CDR1 KGHDR, CDR2 SFDVKD. The CDR3 reads CATSDFGGGTDTQYF. DNA of the CDR3: TGTGCCACCAGTGATTTCGGCGGGGGGACAGATACGCAGTATTTT.

The chain joins TRBV3-1 (or the pseudogene TRBV3-2) to TRBJ1-3; D call uncertain. CDR1 is LGHDT, CDR2 YNNKEL, per germline (reference sequence). This CDR3 has 16 amino acids. V was clipped by 1 base and J by 2 bases, with 12 bases between them. Here the CDR3 reads CASSQGGLGPGNTIYF. The CDR3, as DNA: TGTGCCAGCAGCCAAGGCGGACTTGGGCCTGGAAACACCATATATTTT.

This chain joins TRBV5-1 and TRBJ1-1; 7 nucleotides align to TRBD1. There are 15 residues in the CDR3. Trimming took 1 base from V and 9 from J; bases not matched to a gene: 12. Germline V gene data show CDR1 as SGHRS and CDR2 as YFSETQ. CDR3 bases: TGCGCCAGCAGCTTGAACCCGACAGGGCACGAAAAAGCTTTCTTT. Protein product: CASSLNPTGHEKAFF.

CDR3 nucleotides: TGTGCCAGCAGCCAAGGCGTCCACAATCAGCCCCAGCATTTT. This codes for CASSQGVHNQPQHF. The chain uses TRBV4-2 and TRBJ1-5; D gene ambiguous. The CDR3 has 14 amino acids. Trimming stripped 1 base from V and 3 bases from J, with 7 bases between. The germline gives CDR1 LGHNA, CDR2 YNFKEQ.

The rearrangement joins TRBV7-9 to TRBJ2-2; 7 bases match TRBD1. The CDR3 runs to 14 residues. CDR1 is SEHNR and CDR2 is FQNEAQ in the germline V gene (reference sequence). The V and J ends lost 6 bases and 6 bases, in that order; junction bases with no gene match: 7. CDR3 nucleotide sequence: TGTGCCAGCAGGACCGACCAGGGGGCCGGGGAGCTGTTTTTT. Translated: CASRTDQGAGELFF.

The J gene is TRBJ1-2, the V gene TRBV7-9; D might be TRBD1 (5 bases). The CDR3 consists of 12 residues. Trimming cost V 5 bases and J 8 bases, with 12 bases left between them. Germline V gene lookup returns CDR1 SEHNR and CDR2 FQNEAQ (reference sequence). CDR3 nucleotide sequence: TGTGCCAGCAGCCTAGACAGCTCCGGCTACACCTTC. It is translated as CASSLDSSGYTF.